This T cell receptor beta chain was identified in a study of cytomegalovirus exposure and HLA in healthy donors (TCRdb year 2017). For context, the study as a whole: According to an earlier analysis of around 600 of the donors, about 179 million T cells yielded 120 million or so unique TCR beta sequences and about 280 Gb of sequence data. Approximately 300 gigabases of sequencing data and approximately 92 million unique TCR sequences made up an early release that covered about 640 HLA-typed donors. Of the 300 to 450 genotyped donors, roughly 80% were placed in the genetic ancestry cluster associated with self-reported Caucasian donors. The study aimed to test whether signatures of past pathogen exposure could be identified by cataloging public T cell receptors. The study profiled the T cell repertoires of about 640 subjects by immunosequencing and related them to cytomegalovirus serostatus. Besides the first cohort of some 670 subjects, a separate validation cohort made up of roughly 120 different subjects was used. High-throughput TCR immunosequencing, statistical association of individual TCRs with disease status, and machine learning were combined to predict cytomegalovirus infection status. A later analysis re-examined previously published TCR beta repertoires from around 670 donors and added high-resolution HLA genotyping to investigate patterns of TCR occurrence. Rather than using new phenotypic data, the later analysis identified candidate immune exposures from TCR beta sequences and from how often those sequences occurred across donors. An earlier analysis of 450 to 750 of the donors used high-throughput TCR beta sequencing to judge whether each TCR beta V gene segment behaved as functional or pseudogenic. Donor age, sex, ethnicity and CMV serostatus were compiled alongside the repertoire data. A later genetic analysis used genome-wide SNP genotypes for about 60% of the roughly 700 donors, treating that subset as a discovery cohort. All discovery cohort repertoires had been generated using a single sequencing platform. Class I and class II HLA loci were covered by the typing at four-digit resolution. The number of donors typed differed by locus, with roughly 629-640 for A, B, C, DRB1 and DQB1, roughly 520 for DQA1, 600 to 610 for DPA1, and approximately 470 for DPB1. Because of strong linkage in the cohort, a handful of DR-DQ haplotypes were treated as single units for association and clustering. Among about 390 genotyped donors of the cohort, an average of around 240,000 unique TCR beta nucleotide sequences were sequenced per donor, roughly 20% of them non-productive. Results and caveats for the whole study, not just this receptor: A later analysis found that most CMV-associated TCR beta chains appeared HLA-restricted, with HLA associations seemingly driven largely by CMV exposure. In this cohort, only TCR beta chains were sequenced, and detectable features were limited by the absence of alpha or paired-chain data. A cluster of highly shared sequence variants was judged likely to represent a technical artifact of the sequencing pipeline. In a later analysis, several top co-occurrence clusters were reported to appear linked to parvovirus B19, influenza, CMV and Epstein-Barr virus. When HLA alleles, especially DR and DQ, strongly co-occurred, TCR associations were difficult to assign to individual alleles. Because HLA typing was unavailable for some donors at each locus, only the typed subset was used in association tests. In a later analysis, HLA-associated TCR beta chains were found to be more clonally expanded and to have lower generation probabilities than equally common non-associated chains. In an earlier analysis of 587 of the donors, most TCR beta V segments were observed in productive rearrangements about 87% or about 30% of the time, broadly matching IMGT annotations. Immune exposure information for the cohort was limited to CMV serostatus. The classifier was reported to diagnose cytomegalovirus status with high specificity and sensitivity in both the original cohort and the validation cohort. A few of the identified cytomegalovirus-associated TCR beta chains were confirmed in vitro to be specific for cytomegalovirus antigens. The study gave a list of 150 to 200 TCR beta chains associated with cytomegalovirus. Roughly uniform sequencing depth across donors was assumed in presence/absence analyses, although this assumption may not hold. According to the authors, the approach could potentially be generalized to other disease states and immunological phenotypes. Over 15 rarely observed V segments, including chromosome 9 orphons, were excluded from the earlier analysis of about 500 of the donors because counts were too low. A further reported finding was that TCR beta sequences accurately predicted the HLA-A and HLA-B alleles for most subjects in the first cohort. Some IMGT-functional V segments, including TRBV6-2 and TRBV6-3, could not be distinguished by the 87-base-pair reads and were therefore excluded. According to a later analysis, TCR association rates differed among HLA loci, with DRB1 alleles showing the most associated TCRs and HLA-C alleles showing the fewest. Compared with the approximately 670-donor mean, donors in an Asian-associated ancestry cluster had fewer N-insertions in productive TCRs, according to a later genetic analysis. An association between a missense DCLRE1C variant and V-gene and J-gene trimming of TCR beta chains was found in a later genetic analysis and replicated in an independent cohort. While some public TCRs were present in many individuals, most TCR sequences turned up only very rarely across donors. A later analysis associated about 17,000 TCR beta sequences with specific HLA alleles at a false discovery rate of 0.05. Correlated functional status among segregating V segments might be attributable to linkage disequilibrium, but an unknown experimental factor could not be ruled out.

Libraries came from the immunoSEQ multiplex PCR assay. For the multiplex PCR, a mixture combining 60 forward primers for TCR Vbeta segments and 13 reverse primers for TCR Jbeta segments was used. The CDR3 region of rearranged TCR beta genes was amplified from genomic DNA by a multiplex PCR assay. The Illumina HiSeq System was used to sequence the amplified TCR beta libraries as 87-base-pair reads. The paper's data handling went like this. In a later analysis, tens of millions of unique TCR beta chains were counted across the roughly 610 repertoires, and roughly 10 million of these chains were shared by at least two donors. Raw reads were error-corrected and collapsed into unique sequences with a nearest-neighbor algorithm that merged closely related sequences to remove PCR and sequencing errors. V, D and J gene segments were assigned by aligning CDR3 sequences to IMGT reference sequences. Each retained sequence needed at least a six-nucleotide match to both a V gene segment and a J gene segment. Rearrangements were called productive when the CDR3 lacked stop codons and stayed in frame with V and J; all others were non-productive. Following IMGT convention, CDR3 was defined as the stretch from the second conserved V-encoded cysteine to the conserved J-encoded phenylalanine. In an earlier analysis of approximately 500 of the donors, sequences lacking an unambiguous match to a single V gene segment were excluded. In an earlier analysis of a few hundred of the donors, V segments were called functional above 56.7% productive rearrangements and were called segregating when the between-donor standard deviation exceeded 5%. A statistical classification framework was built for diagnosing cytomegalovirus status from the catalog of TCR beta chain sequences. In a later analysis, TCR nucleotide sequences were compared against IMGT/GENE-DB human TR gene sequences so that V and J genes could be assigned. Using the TCRdist pipeline, a later analysis assigned CDR3 sequences along with most-parsimonious VDJ recombination scenarios. In a later analysis, each TCR beta chain was defined by its CDR3 amino acid sequence together with its V-gene family, and reads without a unique V-gene family were excluded. In a later analysis, approximately 590 highly shared, low-generation-probability nucleotide sequences were removed to address suspected cross-contamination and a sequencing artifact. For each public chain, a later analysis derived a clonal expansion index from normalized ranks of inferred template counts within each repertoire. A later analysis computed generation probabilities with a VDJ recombination model fitted to out-of-frame rearrangements, and checked the results against IGoR. In a later analysis, TCR-TCR, TCR-HLA and TCR-CMV co-occurrence was scored with hypergeometric tests, and a repertoire-size bias correction was applied to TCR pairs. In a later analysis, false discovery rates were estimated by permuting HLA or CMV assignments 20 times. A later analysis grouped co-occurring TCRs with DBSCAN, adding TCRdist sequence similarity when clustering within HLA-allele-positive subsets. For co-occurrence clustering, repertoires with fewer than 30,000 or more than 120,000 public chains were excluded, along with about five repertoires with anomalous nucleotide sharing. In TCRdb, the immuneACCESS table is reduced to in-frame sequences with V and J assigned. These tables do not hold every clone; where another copy was compared, an unresolved V gene accounts for under half, and the others remain unexplained. V, J and clone size derive from that table, while D and trimming were established from the DNA sequence. The sample yields about 120,000 clones; around 62% were counted once. The ten largest clones take up roughly 9.7% of the sample.

The cohort comprised 550 to 700 healthy bone marrow donors. All cohort members were sampled while nominally healthy, although unrecorded immune exposures were likely present. The donor tested CMV seropositive, placing the donor among the 250 to 350 seropositive members of the cohort. A peripheral blood sample was collected from each donor, and TCR beta sequencing was performed on peripheral blood mononuclear cells. Genomic DNA was extracted from the blood cell samples with the Qiagen DNeasy Blood Extraction Kit. A note on this clone: No cognate antigen has been identified for it. Compared with germline, one end of the junction differs, possibly owing to a read error.

CDR1 and CDR2 are drawn from the germline V gene (reference sequence): SEHNR, FQNEAQ. The CDR3, from cysteine to phenylalanine, totals 13 residues. Just the 39-base CDR3 DNA is kept, in frame starting at base 1. The chain couples TRBV7-9 to TRBJ2-2; the D gene is not confidently resolved. Sequences were obtained from PBMCs. The clonotype comes from a woman between 35 and 50 years old in good health and CMV-seropositive. The DNA sequence is given as TGTTCCAGCAGCTTAGGGCTTACCGGGGAGCTGTTTTTT. This sequence encodes CSSSLGLTGELFF.